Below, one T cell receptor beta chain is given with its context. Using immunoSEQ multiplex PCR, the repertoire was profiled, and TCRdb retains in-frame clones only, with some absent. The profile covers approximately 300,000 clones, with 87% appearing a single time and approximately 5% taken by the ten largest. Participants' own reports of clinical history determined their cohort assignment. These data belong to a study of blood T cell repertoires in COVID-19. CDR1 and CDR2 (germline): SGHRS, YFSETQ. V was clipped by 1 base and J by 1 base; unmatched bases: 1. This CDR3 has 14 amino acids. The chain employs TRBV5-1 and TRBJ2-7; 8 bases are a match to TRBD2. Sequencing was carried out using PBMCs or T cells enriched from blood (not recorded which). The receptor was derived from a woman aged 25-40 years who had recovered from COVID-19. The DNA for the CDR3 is TGCGCCAGCAGCTTGCGGGAGGGATCCTACGAGCAGTACTTC. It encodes CASSLREGSYEQYF. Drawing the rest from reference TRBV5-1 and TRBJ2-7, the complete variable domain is KAGVTQTPRYLIKTRGQQVTLSCSPISGHRSVSWYQQTPGQGLQFLFEYFSETQRNKGNFPGRFSGRQFSNSRSEMNVSTLELGDSALYLCASSLREGSYEQYFGPGTRLTVT.